Below, 20 T cell receptor beta chains from the same sample are listed, as sequenced in a study of molecular identifiers for immune sequencing clone quantification. Via MiXCR, TCRdb re-called the PCR reads, giving one row per CDR3 protein. The data hold about 300,000 distinct CDR3 sequences, with 20% to 25% observed a single time. Sequences were obtained from naive CD8+ T cells from blood, with Jurkat cell RNA spiked in. Specified subset: FACS-sorted CD8+CD4-CCR7+CD45RA+ naive T cells. The receptors were gathered from a human donor in good health. Some libraries in this study had Jurkat cell RNA spiked in.

This clonotype was seen ten or more times. The V call is TRBV30, the J call TRBJ2-2; no clear D gene. Looked up from germline, CDR1 is GTSNPN and CDR2 is SVGIG (reference sequence). Between the trimmed V and J ends, which lost 1 base and 3 bases, there was a span of 3 bases. This CDR3 has 12 residues. CDR3 coding DNA: TGTGCCTGGAGTGACGACACCGGGGAGCTGTTTTTT. It translates to CAWSDDTGELFF.

Turning to this clonotype: A read error may explain this, as a much larger clone is one base away. The chain couples TRBV5-1 to TRBJ2-7, with 7 bases identical to TRBD1. Germline V gene sequence: CDR1 SGHRS, CDR2 YFSETQ. CDR3 size: 15 residues. The CDR3 sequence is CASSLGQGSVYERYF. In DNA form, the CDR3 reads TGCGCCAGCAGCTTGGGACAGGGTTCCGTCTACGAGCGGTACTTC.

Comments on this clonotype: This could be a read error, since a much larger clone is one nucleotide away. This CDR3 fails to terminate in the conserved phenylalanine or tryptophan, so it likely reflects a read error. The rearrangement links TRBV14 to TRBJ1-3, with a tentative D call TRBD1 (5 bases). The ends were cut back, 7 bases at V and 0 bases at J, with 10 bases in the middle. Germline assignment: CDR1 SGHDN and CDR2 FVKESK. There are 14 residues in the CDR3. Here the CDR3 reads CASTLGGSGNTIYL. The CDR3 DNA follows: TGTGCCAGCACCCTGGGGGGCTCTGGAAACACCATATATCTT.

This clonotype was counted ten times or more. This chain connects TRBV20-1 to TRBJ2-5; 8 nucleotides align to TRBD1. V was pared by 0 bases and J by 1 base, with 7 bases of the junction left unmatched. CDR1 and CDR2 (germline): DFQATT, SNEGSKA (reference sequence). The CDR3 consists of 16 residues. In nucleotides, the CDR3 is TGCAGTGCTAGAGATCGCTGGGGACAGGTCCAAGAGACCCAGTACTTC. Translating gives CSARDRWGQVQETQYF.

A word on this clonotype: This may arise from a read error, as a much more abundant clone is one base away. This rearrangement joins TRBV12-3 or TRBV12-4 to TRBJ1-1, with TRBD1 matching 7 bases. The length of the CDR3 is 14 residues. The ends lost 8 bases at V and 9 bases at J; junction bases unmatched: 15. This CDR3 is CASGPDREGGKAFF. CDR3 sequence (DNA): TGTGCCAGCGGCCCTGACAGGGAAGGAGGGAAAGCTTTCTTT.

At least ten counts were recorded for this clonotype. This chain links TRBV7-9 with TRBJ2-2, with D perhaps TRBD2 (5 bases). CDR3 length: 14 residues. V dropped 5 bases and J dropped 3 bases, with 10 bases sitting between them. CDR1 is SEHNR and CDR2 is FQNEAQ in the germline V gene (reference sequence). CDR3 nucleotide sequence: TGTGCCAGCAGCCCCGGACTCCACACCGGGGAGCTGTTTTTT. Translation: CASSPGLHTGELFF.

This clonotype was detected ten times or more. The V call is TRBV24-1, the J call TRBJ2-1; maybe TRBD1 (5 bases). V was trimmed by 1 base and J by 8 bases, leaving 8 bases between them. The CDR3 contains 13 residues. Germline V lookup: CDR1 KGHDR, CDR2 SFDVKD. The CDR3 sequence is CATSDLQDDEQFF. CDR3 bases: TGTGCCACCAGTGATTTACAGGACGATGAGCAGTTCTTC.

The chain carries TRBV3-1 and TRBJ2-2, with 7 bases matching TRBD2. This CDR3 has 18 amino acids. The J segment lost 1 base and the V segment lost 4 bases, leaving 12 bases of the junction unmatched. The V gene's germline CDR1 is LGHDT and CDR2 YNNKEL (reference sequence). The CDR3 DNA reads as TGTGCCAGCAGCCCTACCTGGTTACAGCGGGGGAACACCGGGGAGCTGTTTTTT. Translation gives CASSPTWLQRGNTGELFF.

This chain connects TRBV12-3 or TRBV12-4 to TRBJ2-5, with D perhaps matching TRBD2 (5 bases). CDR3 size: 14 residues. Trimming cost V 5 bases and J 1 base, with 11 bases left between them. Written as DNA, the CDR3 is TGTGCCAGCAGTCCCTACCTAGCCCAAGAGACCCAGTACTTC. It specifies CASSPYLAQETQYF.

CDR3 DNA sequence: TGTGCCAGCAGCAAAGTCCTCGGACAGGGGGCGTTTAGCAATCAGCCCCAGCATTTT. Its translation: CASSKVLGQGAFSNQPQHF. The gene calls are TRBV21-1 and TRBJ1-5; the listed D gene, TRBD1, was not tested against the DNA. TRBV21-1 is a pseudogene locus. The CDR3 extends over 19 amino acids.

This clonotype was seen many times. The rearrangement joins TRBV20-1 to TRBJ2-7; the match to TRBD2 covers 11 bases. Trimming cost V 1 base and J 1 base; bases outside gene matches: 3. This CDR3 spans 15 amino acids. The germline V gene has CDR1 DFQATT and CDR2 SNEGSKA (reference sequence). As DNA, the CDR3 is TGCAGTGCTAGAGTGACTAGCGGGGTTTCCTACGAGCAGTACTTC. This sequence encodes CSARVTSGVSYEQYF.

Comment on this clonotype: A read error may explain this, as a much larger clone is one base away. The rearrangement joins TRBV6-5 to TRBJ2-7, with D possibly being TRBD1 or TRBD2 (5 bases each). The CDR3 contains 13 residues. Germline V gene sequence: CDR1 MNHEY, CDR2 SVGAGI. Here the CDR3 reads CAGSQDIRREQYF. CDR3 nucleotide sequence: TGTGCCGGCAGTCAGGACATCCGGAGGGAGCAGTACTTC.

This clonotype was recorded many times. The genes are TRBV20-1 and TRBJ2-7; no definite D call. With 2 bases removed from V and 4 bases from J, the gap between germline ends came to 12 bases. The germline V gene has CDR1 DFQATT and CDR2 SNEGSKA (reference sequence). The length of the CDR3 is 13 residues. The CDR3 bases are TGCAGTGCTAGATATGCAGGCGAGTACGAGCAGTACTTC. It translates to CSARYAGEYEQYF.

Note on this clonotype: This could be a read error, since a much larger clone is one nucleotide away. The gene calls are TRBV5-1 and TRBJ2-5; no definite D call. Germline-derived CDR1 and CDR2 are SGHRS and YFSETQ. The CDR3 is made up of 15 amino acids. CDR3: CASILSPAYQETRYF. The CDR3 DNA sequence: TGCGCCAGCATTCTTTCCCCGGCTTACCAAGAGACCCGGTACTTC.

This clonotype was recorded at least ten times. The CDR3 DNA reads TGTGCCAGCAGGGACGGGACCTCCACCGGGGAGCTGTTTTTT. It encodes CASRDGTSTGELFF. The chain is built from TRBV5-4 and TRBJ2-2; TRBD1 or TRBD2 may be the D gene (5 bases each). CDR1 is SGHNT and CDR2 is YYREEE in the germline V gene (reference sequence). Trimming shortened V by 5 bases and J by 4 bases, and 12 bases separated the two germline ends. CDR3 length: 14 residues.

As regards this clonotype: A much larger clone sits a single nucleotide away, making a read error possible. The CDR3 coding sequence is TGTGCCAGCAGCCAATCGGGTTTCTTCACAGATACGCGGTATTTT. This codes for CASSQSGFFTDTRYF. The V call is TRBV14, the J call TRBJ2-3; D gene unclear. The CDR3 runs 15 residues. Per germline, CDR1 SGHDN and CDR2 FVKESK.

This clonotype was detected only a few times. The chain combines TRBV18 with TRBJ1-1; 8 nucleotides match TRBD1. Unmatched junction bases numbered 11, after V lost 6 bases and J lost 5 bases. The CDR3 consists of 15 residues. Germline V gene sequence: CDR1 KGHSH, CDR2 LQKENI. The CDR3 bases are TGTGCCAGCTCGCAGGAAGGGGACAGGCTGACTGAAGCTTTCTTT. Protein product: CASSQEGDRLTEAFF.

This clonotype was counted only a few times. The gene calls are TRBV20-1 and TRBJ2-4; TRBD1 or TRBD2 may be the D gene (5 bases each). The germline V and J ends were trimmed by 3 bases and 0 bases, with 12 bases remaining between them. The CDR3 contains 15 residues. Germline CDR1 is DFQATT and CDR2 is SNEGSKA (reference sequence). The CDR3 protein is CSASLPGLAKNIQYF. The CDR3 nucleotides read TGCAGTGCTAGCCTCCCGGGGCTAGCCAAAAACATTCAGTACTTC.

Comment on this clonotype: A single base separates this from a much larger clone, so it may be a read error. V gene TRBV29-1 combines with J gene TRBJ2-1; maybe TRBD1 (6 bases). Trimming stripped 1 base from V and 2 bases from J, with 15 bases between. This CDR3 spans 16 amino acids. From germline, CDR1 is SQVTM and CDR2 ANQGSEA. Here the CDR3 DNA reads TGCAGCGTTGAAGGCCAACAAGACAGGCCCTACAATGAGCAGTTCTTC. Amino acids: CSVEGQQDRPYNEQFF.

This clonotype appeared many times. The chain employs TRBV15 and TRBJ1-5, with no clear D. Germline CDR1 reads LNHNV; CDR2 reads YYDKDF (reference sequence). This CDR3 has 16 amino acids. Trimming cost V 5 bases and J 9 bases, with 23 bases left between them. Here the CDR3 reads CATSGFGPTTGGPQHF. The CDR3 DNA reads TGTGCCACCAGCGGCTTCGGGCCGACCACCGGTGGGCCCCAGCATTTT.